This TCR beta chain was captured in a study of blood T cell repertoires in COVID-19. This clone was counted a few times. This table comes from immunoSEQ multiplex PCR, and its TCRdb copy is limited to in-frame clones, with some not included. The sample records 100,000 to 120,000 clones, approximately 82% being singletons. Germline CDR1 is LNHDA and CDR2 is SQIVND (reference sequence). With V trimmed by 6 bases and J by 1 base, 7 bases remained unmatched. This CDR3 region has 17 residues. The sequencing sample was made of peripheral blood. The receptor was derived from a woman at least 80 years old with acute or convalescent COVID-19. V gene TRBV19 combines with J gene TRBJ1-5; TRBD1 matches 12 bases. CDR3 sequence: CASRSRDRGRSNQPQHF. Here the CDR3 DNA reads TGTGCCAGTAGGTCCCGGGACAGGGGGCGAAGCAATCAGCCCCAGCATTTT.